These T cell receptor beta chains were read from a single sample in a study of shared clonotypes between healthy human individuals. This table comes from immunoSEQ multiplex PCR, and its TCRdb copy is limited to in-frame clones, with some not included. The sample lists 400,000 to 550,000 clones; around 80% were seen once. Sequencing was done on a sample of PBMCs. Receptors originate from a woman aged 35 to 49 in good health. Some clones in this sample may be carry-over from other donors' samples. The CDR3 runs from the conserved cysteine through the conserved F or W. Rows give clone size only sometimes, using once, few, many, or a class for an expanded clone.

.,TRBV27,15,TRBJ2-6,CASSSPLAGANVLTF
few,TRBV6-6,12,TRBJ2-7,CASSPGDYEQYF
.,TRBV28,13,TRBJ2-1,CASSLEVRNEQFF
.,TRBV9,15,TRBJ1-5,CASSPQGNSNQPQHF
.,TRBV2,13,TRBJ2-3,CASLGGSTDTQYF
.,TRBV10-2,13,TRBJ2-1,CASSGTGGREQFF
.,TRBV5-1,16,TRBJ2-3,CASSLGGDPNTDTQYF
.,TRBV5-4,15,TRBJ2-7,CASSLLTGRRYEQYF
.,TRBV6-6,16,TRBJ2-2,CASSYSPSVRAGELFF
.,TRBV7-8,15,TRBJ2-1,CASSWTSGAYNEQFF
once,TRBV19,15,TRBJ2-7,CASSKELGLFYEQYF
.,TRBV7-6,14,TRBJ2-7,CASSSTGGGNRQYF
.,TRBV18,15,TRBJ2-1,CASSPDSAGGNEQFF
.,TRBV28,10,TRBJ2-7,CASSHLEQYF
.,TRBV18,16,TRBJ2-1,CASSPPSGRSYNEQFF
.,TRBV27,14,TRBJ2-2,CASRGTGNTGELFF
once,TRBV5-1,14,TRBJ1-2,CASSLGQGAKGYTF
few,TRBV28,14,TRBJ2-7,CASSLGGQPYEQYF
.,TRBV19,16,TRBJ1-2,CASRRRGTGENYGYTF
.,TRBV7-2,14,TRBJ1-1,CASSLDQGNTEAFF
.,TRBV6-5,15,TRBJ2-7,CASSYSSGTRNEQYF
.,TRBV5-4,18,TRBJ2-3,CASSLGTSGRRSTDTQYF
.,TRBV2,16,TRBJ1-1,CASSGTTWGVPSEAFF
.,TRBV13,15,TRBJ2-5,CASTWGSGAQETQYF
.,TRBV5-4,14,TRBJ1-2,CASSLADRGYGYTF
.,TRBV5-1,14,TRBJ1-2,CASSLEARGHGYTF
.,TRBV7-6,11,TRBJ2-2,CASSLPGELFF
few,TRBV10-2,16,TRBJ2-7,CASSESGRETTYEQYF
.,TRBV5-1,15,TRBJ1-1,CASSSTDRGGTEAFF
.,TRBV28,16,TRBJ2-5,CASSLMGGGRVETQYF
.,TRBV5-1,16,TRBJ1-4,CASSLETAVTNEKLFF
.,TRBV27,16,TRBJ2-3,CASSSLAGVRADTQYF
.,TRBV7-9,17,TRBJ2-1,CASSSPGLAGAYNEQFF
.,TRBV7-2,15,TRBJ2-2,CASSFGQGYTGELFF
.,TRBV28,15,TRBJ2-5,CASSSGGTSGETQYF
.,TRBV9,12,TRBJ2-2,CASSLYTGELFF
few,TRBV19,14,TRBJ1-2,CASSRTLVNYGYTF
many,TRBV19,15,TRBJ2-7,CASSPRPSGYYEQYF
.,TRBV19,13,TRBJ2-5,CASSPPPGETQYF
.,TRBV7-6,13,TRBJ1-1,CASSPSQNTEAFF
.,TRBV6-6,14,TRBJ2-7,CASSYDRDLGEQYF
few,TRBV15,16,TRBJ1-5,CATSSDLRVGNQPQHF
few,TRBV11-2,15,TRBJ2-1,CASSLAGSRDNEQFF
.,TRBV27,15,TRBJ2-7,CASSPRGTSGYEQYF
few,TRBV10-2,14,TRBJ2-7,CASSGRLAVYEQYF
many,TRBV27,13,TRBJ2-7,CASSISQSYEQYF
.,TRBV15,15,TRBJ2-3,CATSRVAGLGSTQYF
.,TRBV5-6,15,TRBJ2-7,CASSLHGRLAYEQYF
.,TRBV7-2,14,TRBJ1-2,CASSLRSRAYGYTF
.,TRBV27,16,TRBJ2-7,CASTLGVSRPSYEQYF